The 17 T cell receptor beta chains given below trace back to one sample, sequenced in a study of cytomegalovirus exposure and HLA in healthy donors. This PCR relied on a set of 60 Vbeta primers and 13 Jbeta primers. Libraries were prepared by immunoSEQ multiplex PCR; TCRdb keeps only in-frame clonotypes and omits some of them. The repertoire holds around 61,000 clones, with 80% to 90% as singletons. Sequenced input: PBMCs. These receptors all stem from a man aged 30-40 years in good health and CMV-seropositive.

CDR3 in amino acids: CASSSDRENGYTF. For the CDR3, the DNA is TGTGCCAGTAGCTCGGACAGGGAGAATGGCTACACCTTC. The chain is built from TRBV19 and TRBJ1-2, with 8 bases lining up with TRBD1. Germline V gene sequence: CDR1 LNHDA, CDR2 SQIVND (reference sequence). The CDR3 consists of 13 residues. V dropped 6 bases and J dropped 6; count of bases not matched to a gene: 6.

The chain joins TRBV6-5 to TRBJ1-2, with D possibly being TRBD1 (5 bases). V dropped 7 bases and J dropped 4 bases, with 16 bases sitting between them. Per the germline V gene, CDR1 is MNHEY and CDR2 is SVGAGI. The CDR3 is 14 amino acids. The CDR3: CASTRRGGVYGYTF. In DNA form, the CDR3 reads TGTGCCAGCACCCGACGGGGGGGAGTCTATGGCTACACCTTC.

J is TRBJ2-2 and V is TRBV6-5, with D tentatively TRBD2 (5 bases). Germline CDR1 is MNHEY and CDR2 is SVGAGI. CDR3 size: 14 residues. V dropped 5 bases and J dropped 1 base, with 8 bases sitting between them. The CDR3 region has the DNA TGTGCCAGCAGTAACGGGGAGAACACCGGGGAGCTGTTTTTT. Translating it yields CASSNGENTGELFF.

The rearrangement links TRBV7-9 to TRBJ2-3, with D possibly being TRBD1 (5 bases). Germline CDR1 is SEHNR and CDR2 is FQNEAQ (reference sequence). The CDR3 extends over 12 amino acids. Trimming removed 5 bases from V and 6 bases from J, with 9 bases in between. CDR3 in DNA: TGTGCCAGCAGCCAGGGTGGGGATACGCAGTATTTT. It encodes CASSQGGDTQYF.

The chain employs TRBV6-5 and TRBJ2-7, with 9 bases that match TRBD1. J lost 6 bases, V lost 7 bases, and 13 bases had no gene match. CDR1 MNHEY and CDR2 SVGAGI come from the germline V gene. The CDR3 covers 15 residues. CDR3 loop: CASTAPGTGLSEQYF. CDR3 coding DNA: TGTGCCAGCACTGCCCCCGGGACAGGGTTATCCGAGCAGTACTTC.

The J gene is TRBJ1-3, the V gene TRBV30; the D gene is possibly TRBD1 (6 bases). Trimming pared 2 bases from V and 0 bases from J, leaving 20 bases between. Germline lookup yields CDR1 GTSNPN and CDR2 SVGIG (reference sequence). The CDR3 covers 18 residues. CDR3 nucleotide sequence: TGTGCCTGGAGTCCACAGGGTTGGCAGGGAAGCTCTGGAAACACCATATATTTT. Protein: CAWSPQGWQGSSGNTIYF.

The genes are TRBV9 and TRBJ2-1, with 12 bases fitting TRBD2. J was trimmed by 0 bases and V by 3 bases; bases with no gene match: 10. The CDR3 loop spans 19 amino acids. Germline V gives CDR1 SGDLS, CDR2 YYNGEE. The CDR3, as DNA: TGTGCCAGCAGCGAGGGAGGACTAGCGGGACTACGCTCCTACAATGAGCAGTTCTTC. It yields the protein CASSEGGLAGLRSYNEQFF. Full variable domain (rest looked up from reference TRBV9 and TRBJ2-1): DSGVTQTPKHLITATGQRVTLRCSPRSGDLSVYWYQQSLDQGLQFLIQYYNGEERAKGNILERFSAQQFPDLHSELNLSSLELGDSALYFCASSEGGLAGLRSYNEQFFGPGTRLTVL.

J is TRBJ2-7 and V is TRBV18; TRBD1 matches 9 bases. The V gene end was trimmed by 2 bases and the J gene end by 1 base; junction bases not matched to a gene: 6. Per the germline V gene, CDR1 is KGHSH and CDR2 is LQKENI. The CDR3 extends over 16 amino acids. The CDR3 nucleotides are TGTGCCAGCTCACCAGCCTCGGGACAGGGATCCTACGAGCAGTACTTC. This codes for CASSPASGQGSYEQYF.

This clone was counted once. The chain couples TRBV29-1 to TRBJ2-7, with 10 bases aligning to TRBD2. This CDR3 is 13 amino acids long. J lost 0 bases, V lost 6 bases, and 2 bases had no gene match. The germline V gene has CDR1 SQVTM and CDR2 ANQGSEA. The CDR3: CSVRLAGSYEQYF. The CDR3 DNA is TGCAGCGTGAGACTAGCGGGCTCCTACGAGCAGTACTTC.

This chain connects TRBV10-3 to TRBJ1-5; TRBD1 agrees at 9 bases. Germline values: CDR1 ENHRY, CDR2 SYGVKD. Trimming cost V 10 bases and J 4 bases; bases outside gene matches: 5. This CDR3 spans 13 amino acids. The CDR3 is CATWTGVNQPQHF. Written as DNA, the CDR3 is TGTGCCACGTGGACAGGGGTTAATCAGCCCCAGCATTTT.

The chain is built from TRBV5-1 and TRBJ1-2; the match to TRBD1 covers 10 bases. V was clipped by 2 bases and J by 8 bases; unmatched bases: 6. The V gene's germline CDR1 is SGHRS and CDR2 YFSETQ. The CDR3 spans 14 residues. Here the CDR3 reads CASSLRQGAKGYTF. The CDR3 bases are TGCGCCAGCAGCTTAAGACAGGGGGCAAAAGGCTACACCTTC.

This clone was seen only once. This specimen includes other DNA sequences encoding the same CDR3. The rearrangement links TRBV13 to TRBJ2-1, with a weak D call TRBD2 (5 bases). V was shortened by 5 bases and J by 6 bases, with 14 bases between the two germline ends. Germline V gene data show CDR1 as PRHDT and CDR2 as FYEKMQ (reference sequence). The CDR3 runs to 14 residues. CDR3 residues: CASSLRGGSNEQFF. CDR3 sequence (DNA): TGTGCCAGCAGCCTTCGGGGTGGGAGCAATGAGCAGTTCTTC.

CDR3 sequence reads: CASSYSETSGQFF. Written as DNA, the CDR3 is TGTGCCAGCAGTTACTCTGAGACTAGCGGTCAATTCTTC. The chain carries TRBV6-5 and TRBJ2-1; the match to TRBD2 covers 9 bases. The germline V gene encodes CDR1 MNHEY and CDR2 SVGAGI. V shed 0 bases and J 16 bases; nucleotides not matched to a gene: 7. The CDR3 is 13 amino acids.

V gene TRBV11-3 combines with J gene TRBJ2-7; 8 bases are shared with TRBD2. J lost 0 bases, V lost 0 bases, and 1 base had no gene match. The CDR3 has 15 residues. Germline CDR1 and CDR2: SGHNT and YENEEA. The CDR3: CASSLDGTSSYEQYF. CDR3 sequence (DNA): TGTGCCAGCAGCTTAGACGGGACTAGCTCCTACGAGCAGTACTTC.

The table lists this clone with a count of one. This chain connects TRBV6-1 to TRBJ1-5; TRBD1 matches 7 bases. This CDR3 region has 14 residues. Looked up from germline, CDR1 is MNHNS and CDR2 is SASEGT. V dropped 5 bases and J dropped 1; count of bases not matched to a gene: 2. The CDR3 spells CASSQGESNQPQHF. Written as DNA, the CDR3 is TGTGCCAGCAGTCAGGGGGAGAGCAATCAGCCCCAGCATTTT.

The chain recombines TRBV29-1 with TRBJ2-3, with TRBD1 as a possible D gene (6 bases). The CDR3 runs 10 residues. The V gene's germline CDR1 is SQVTM and CDR2 ANQGSEA. The V and J ends lost 5 bases and 6 bases respectively, with 6 bases between them. The DNA for the CDR3 is TGCAGCGTTAGGGGGGATACGCAGTATTTT. It encodes CSVRGDTQYF.

V and J are TRBV9 and TRBJ2-2; D unclear. This CDR3 is built from 13 residues. V was clipped by 1 base and J by 5 bases, with 6 bases between them. Germline-derived CDR1 and CDR2 are SGDLS and YYNGEE. CDR3 DNA: TGTGCCAGCAGCGTACTCGGGACCGGGGAGCTGTTTTTT. Protein: CASSVLGTGELFF.